This TCR beta chain was retrieved from a study of control samples from healthy donors and cancer patients (dated by TCRdb to between 2020 and 2021). The library was prepared using the immunoSEQ multiplex PCR assay. In TCRdb, the immuneACCESS table is reduced to in-frame sequences with V and J assigned. These tables do not hold every clone; where another copy was compared, an unresolved V gene accounts for under half, and the others remain unexplained. The sample table shows fewer than 200,000 clones, and around 95% are seen once. The ten biggest clones cover over 3.5% of the sample. In regard to this clone: Its cognate antigen has yet to be identified. Nothing much larger sits one base from this clone, and base qualities are not available.

This clonotype was sampled from a woman aged 60-75 years in good health. Sequenced input: blood.

The CDR3 is CASSAQPDTEAFF. In nucleotide form, the sequence is TGTGCCAGCAGTGCTCAACCGGACACTGAAGCTTTCTTT. Recombination linked TRBV7-2 to TRBJ1-1; no D gene is confidently identified. The germline V gene supplies CDR1 SGHTA and CDR2 FQGNSA. The CDR3 spans 13 residues, from the cysteine through the phenylalanine. The retained sequence is limited to the CDR3, 39 bases, with the frame set at the first base. V loses 6 bases of germline sequence and J loses 3 bases, and the interval between the two ends is 11 bases.